The 27 T cell receptor beta chains listed next were all sequenced from one sample in a study of T-cell memory formation after mild COVID-19. Each CDR3 protein gets one entry after TCRdb re-called the 5' RACE reads with MiXCR. The sample carries hundreds of thousands of distinct CDR3 sequences, around 20% recorded once. The specimen sequenced was PBMCs or a T cell subset sorted from them (not recorded which). The receptor set was obtained from an adult woman who had mild COVID-19 (a few samples of this study predate the infection). Cell type and time point are not known.

V usage is TRBV7-9 and J usage is TRBJ1-4; D possibly corresponds to TRBD1 (5 bases). Germline lookup yields CDR1 SEHNR and CDR2 FQNEAQ (reference sequence). Trimming cost V 4 bases and J 7 bases, with 13 bases left between them. This CDR3 is built from 14 residues. In DNA, the CDR3 is TGTGCCAGCAGCTCCCAGGGTGGGCGTGAAAAACTGTTTTTT. The encoded protein is CASSSQGGREKLFF.

This clonotype was observed a handful of times. V usage is TRBV4-1 and J usage is TRBJ2-7; TRBD1 matches at 9 bases. Germline CDR1 and CDR2: MGHRA and YSYEKL. The CDR3 is made up of 15 amino acids. V was clipped by 1 base and J by 4 bases; unmatched bases: 5. DNA for the CDR3: TGCGCCAGCAGCCAAGCGGGGACAGGGCTGTACGAGCAGTACTTC. Translated: CASSQAGTGLYEQYF.

The CDR3 reads CASSLRDREAFF. The CDR3 DNA reads TGTGCCAGCAGCCTGCGAGACAGGGAAGCTTTCTTT. This sequence joins TRBV12-3 or TRBV12-4 and TRBJ1-1; tentatively, D is TRBD1 (6 bases). V gave up 6 bases and J gave up 8 bases, with 13 bases separating them. CDR3 size: 12 residues.

In this sample, this clonotype turned up a few times. This chain links TRBV9 with TRBJ2-1; 15 bases are shared with TRBD2. Germline trimming cut 3 bases from V and 3 bases from J; bases unmatched to any gene: 1. CDR3 size: 16 residues. Germline V gene data show CDR1 as SGDLS and CDR2 as YYNGEE. CDR3 in DNA: TGTGCCAGCAGCGCGGGACTAGCGGGAGGCTACAATGAGCAGTTCTTC. Residues: CASSAGLAGGYNEQFF.

This clonotype was picked up a small number of times. Here the CDR3 reads CASSSEVPSRQFF. The CDR3 DNA reads TGTGCCAGCAGCTCAGAAGTCCCAAGCCGGCAGTTCTTC. The chain recombines TRBV7-8 with TRBJ2-1, with D unclear. The V end was cut by 4 bases, the J end by 12 bases, with 16 bases between. The CDR3 has 13 residues. In germline, CDR1 is SGHVS, CDR2 FQNEAQ. Together with reference TRBV7-8 and TRBJ2-1, the CDR3 gives the full variable domain: GAGVSQSPRYKVAKRGQDVALRCDPISGHVSLFWYQQALGQGPEFLTYFQNEAQLDKSGLPSDRFFAERPEGSVSTLKIQRTQQEDSAVYLCASSSEVPSRQFFGPGTRLTVL.

In its sample, this clonotype was seen a few times. The chain employs TRBV20-1 and TRBJ2-7, with D perhaps matching TRBD2 (6 bases). Germline CDR1 and CDR2: DFQATT and SNEGSKA (reference sequence). The CDR3 is 12 residues long. V was pared by 6 bases and J by 5 bases, with 14 bases between. CDR3 amino acids: CSALGTANEQYF. CDR3 in DNA: TGCAGTGCCCTAGGGACTGCCAACGAGCAGTACTTC.

The chain links TRBV20-1 to TRBJ2-7; maybe TRBD2 (6 bases). Germline-derived CDR1 and CDR2 are DFQATT and SNEGSKA (reference sequence). The CDR3 consists of 15 residues. The germline V and J ends were trimmed by 1 base and 0 bases, with 13 bases remaining between them. For the CDR3, the DNA is TGCAGTGCTAGAGTCCACCGGGGACTCTCCTACGAGCAGTACTTC. Encoded protein: CSARVHRGLSYEQYF.

In this sample, this clonotype turned up a few times. V is TRBV12-3 or TRBV12-4 and J is TRBJ2-2; unclear D gene. V shed 7 bases and J shed 1 base, with 7 bases lying between them. The CDR3 runs to 13 residues. In nucleotides, the CDR3 is TGTGCCAGCACCGACTGGAACACCGGGGAGCTGTTTTTT. Amino acid sequence: CASTDWNTGELFF.

This clonotype was observed a few times. This chain uses TRBV7-9 with TRBJ2-1; 7 bases line up with TRBD1. Unmatched junction bases numbered 9, after V lost 5 bases and J lost 5 bases. This CDR3 comprises 15 residues. The germline gives CDR1 SEHNR, CDR2 FQNEAQ (reference sequence). The CDR3 is CASSAHRDSDNEQFF. CDR3 sequence (DNA): TGTGCCAGCAGCGCACACCGGGACAGCGACAATGAGCAGTTCTTC. The full variable domain, completed using reference TRBV7-9 and TRBJ2-1, is DTGVSQNPRHKITKRGQNVTFRCDPISEHNRLYWYRQTLGQGPEFLTYFQNEAQLEKSRLLSDRFSAERPKGSFSTLEIQRTEQGDSAMYLCASSAHRDSDNEQFFGPGTRLTVL.

This clonotype occurred a few times. V gene TRBV10-2 combines with J gene TRBJ2-3, with D possibly TRBD1 on 5 matching bases. V was clipped by 4 bases and J by 1 base, with 9 bases between them. The germline V gene encodes CDR1 WSHSY and CDR2 SAAADI. This CDR3 spans 14 amino acids. The CDR3 loop reads CASSVQGGTDTQYF. Written as DNA, the CDR3 is TGCGCCAGCAGTGTTCAGGGTGGCACAGATACGCAGTATTTT.

The chain has TRBV7-6 and TRBJ1-2; TRBD1 matches at 8 bases. The CDR3 is 12 residues long. CDR1 SGHVS and CDR2 FNYEAQ come from the germline V gene. Here the CDR3 reads CAVAGGFDGYTF. CDR3 in DNA: TGTGCGGTGGCAGGGGGCTTCGATGGCTACACCTTC.

The rearrangement uses TRBV7-9 and TRBJ2-1; tentatively, D is TRBD1 or TRBD2 (6 bases each). CDR1 is SEHNR, CDR2 FQNEAQ, per germline (reference sequence). The CDR3 consists of 17 residues. The V end lost 6 bases, the J end lost 5 bases, and 23 bases lay between the germline ends. DNA for the CDR3: TGTGCCAGCAGGTCCTCCCTCGGGGGCCTAGGCGACAATGAGCAGTTCTTC. The encoded protein is CASRSSLGGLGDNEQFF.

The chain joins TRBV5-1 to TRBJ2-1; 7 positions agree with TRBD1. CDR3 size: 14 residues. Germline lookup yields CDR1 SGHRS and CDR2 YFSETQ. With 7 bases clipped from V and 3 bases from J, the junction kept 7 bases outside the gene matches. CDR3 residues: CASSGTGVYNEQFF. Here the CDR3 DNA reads TGCGCCAGCTCGGGTACAGGGGTCTACAATGAGCAGTTCTTC.

This clonotype occurred many times. The chain links TRBV4-1 to TRBJ2-2, with 7 bases fitting TRBD1. This CDR3 is built from 14 residues. In germline, CDR1 is MGHRA, CDR2 YSYEKL. The trim removed 4 bases at V and 4 bases at J, leaving 3 bases unmatched. CDR3 region: CASSRDSSTGELFF. The CDR3 coding sequence is TGCGCCAGCAGCCGGGACAGCTCCACCGGGGAGCTGTTTTTT.

This clonotype has a handful of counts. The V gene is TRBV4-3, the J gene TRBJ1-1; 7 bases agree with TRBD1. CDR1 LGHNA and CDR2 YSLEER come from the germline V gene. Losses at the gene ends were 0 bases for V and 4 bases for J; bases not matched to a gene: 2. This CDR3 has 14 amino acids. CDR3 sequence: CASSQDYRGTEAFF. The CDR3 nucleotides are TGCGCCAGCAGCCAAGATTACAGGGGCACTGAAGCTTTCTTT.

This clonotype has just a few counts. The rearrangement joins TRBV6-1 to TRBJ2-3; 8 positions agree with TRBD2. V dropped 8 bases and J dropped 8; count of bases not matched to a gene: 9. CDR1 is MNHNS and CDR2 is SASEGT in the germline V gene. CDR3 length: 13 residues. CDR3 sequence reads: CASLAGGHGTQYF. Written as DNA, the CDR3 is TGTGCCAGCCTGGCGGGAGGACACGGTACGCAGTATTTT.

The chain has TRBV5-6 and TRBJ2-1; D may be TRBD2 (6 bases). CDR3 length equals 16 residues. Per the germline V gene, CDR1 is SGHDT and CDR2 is YYEEEE. V was pared by 0 bases and J by 5 bases, with 15 bases between. CDR3 residues: CASSLAAGNYNNEQFF. DNA of the CDR3: TGTGCCAGCAGCTTGGCTGCGGGGAATTACAACAATGAGCAGTTCTTC.

This sequence joins TRBV5-1 and TRBJ1-4; no reliable D call. The germline V gene encodes CDR1 SGHRS and CDR2 YFSETQ. The CDR3 loop spans 15 amino acids. Trimming cost V 0 bases and J 4 bases, with 10 bases left between them. DNA for the CDR3: TGCGCCAGCAGCTTGGCGAACAGCCATAATGAAAAACTGTTTTTT. Its protein is CASSLANSHNEKLFF.

The chain carries TRBV6-1 and TRBJ1-1, with D uncertain. The V end lost 2 bases, the J end lost 1 base, and 5 bases lay between the germline ends. This CDR3 is 13 amino acids long. Per germline, CDR1 MNHNS and CDR2 SASEGT. The CDR3 DNA reads as TGTGCCAGCAGTGAACTACAGAACACTGAAGCTTTCTTT. It is translated as CASSELQNTEAFF.

The chain employs TRBV24-1 and TRBJ2-1; D unclear. The V gene lost 7 bases and the J gene lost 8 bases, with 11 bases spanning the gap. The CDR3 runs 12 residues. Germline V gene lookup returns CDR1 KGHDR and CDR2 SFDVKD. The CDR3 loop reads CATSDPVDEQFF. CDR3 nucleotide sequence: TGTGCCACCAGCGATCCGGTCGATGAGCAGTTCTTC.

This rearrangement joins TRBV5-6 to TRBJ2-2, with unresolved D. Germline-derived CDR1 and CDR2 are SGHDT and YYEEEE. The CDR3 sequence is 15 residues long. Trimming took 2 bases from V and 1 from J, leaving 9 bases between them. The CDR3 nucleotides are TGTGCCAGCAGCTTCCGGACGGGGAACACCGGGGAGCTGTTTTTT. Protein product: CASSFRTGNTGELFF.

This clonotype has a count of ten or more. The J gene is TRBJ2-1, the V gene TRBV29-1; D is unclear. V was trimmed by 3 bases and J by 0 bases, leaving 9 bases between them. The CDR3 consists of 14 residues. The V gene's germline CDR1 is SQVTM and CDR2 ANQGSEA. CDR3 protein: CSVDGKSSYNEQFF. The CDR3 coding sequence is TGCAGCGTTGATGGCAAAAGCTCCTACAATGAGCAGTTCTTC.

The table lists this clonotype with a few counts. The V and J genes are TRBV6-1 and TRBJ2-2; the match to TRBD1 covers 9 bases. CDR3 size: 15 residues. The trim removed 6 bases at V and 4 bases at J, leaving 6 bases unmatched. Germline CDR1 and CDR2: MNHNS and SASEGT. CDR3 nucleotides: TGTGCCAGCAGGAAACAGGGGGCCGCCACCGGGGAGCTGTTTTTT. It codes for CASRKQGAATGELFF.

CDR3 DNA sequence: TGTGCCTGGAGTCCAACCCCCGGGGAGCTGTTTTTT. As protein: CAWSPTPGELFF. The chain links TRBV30 to TRBJ2-2; no clear D gene. V was trimmed by 2 bases and J by 6 bases, leaving 7 bases between them. Per the germline V gene, CDR1 is GTSNPN and CDR2 is SVGIG (reference sequence). The CDR3 loop spans 12 amino acids.

V usage is TRBV5-4 and J usage is TRBJ1-1; D gene uncertain. Trimming pared 5 bases from V and 1 base from J, leaving 12 bases between. CDR1 and CDR2 from the germline V gene are SGHNT and YYREEE (reference sequence). The CDR3 loop spans 14 amino acids. The CDR3 DNA follows: TGTGCCAGCAGTGCCGGTACAGCGAACACTGAAGCTTTCTTT. Translated, it gives CASSAGTANTEAFF.

The CDR3 reads CATSDPGQDSHEQYF. The CDR3 DNA reads TGTGCCACCAGTGATCCGGGACAGGATTCCCACGAGCAGTACTTC. V is TRBV24-1 and J is TRBJ2-7; TRBD1 aligns across 8 bases. Trimming removed 3 bases from V and 5 bases from J; junction bases left unmatched: 8. This CDR3 is built from 15 residues. Germline assignment: CDR1 KGHDR and CDR2 SFDVKD.

V is TRBV29-1 and J is TRBJ1-2, with D uncertain. Germline V gene sequence: CDR1 SQVTM, CDR2 ANQGSEA. V was trimmed by 1 base and J by 4 bases, leaving 7 bases between them. The CDR3 totals 12 residues. CDR3 loop: CSVEVRLYGYTF. The CDR3 nucleotides are TGCAGCGTTGAAGTACGGCTCTATGGCTACACCTTC. Based on the CDR3 plus reference TRBV29-1 and TRBJ1-2, the full variable domain is SAVISQKPSRDICQRGTSLTIQCQVDSQVTMMFWYRQQPGQSLTLIATANQGSEATYESGFVIDKFPISRPNLTFSTLTVSNMSPEDSSIYLCSVEVRLYGYTFGSGTRLTVV.